This T cell receptor (beta chain) was obtained from a study of Ad26.COV2.S vaccination and SARS-CoV-2 variants. Generated by immunoSEQ multiplex PCR, the TCRdb table keeps only in-frame clones and is missing some. This repertoire shows approximately 300,000 clones, around 83% found once; its top ten account for more than 1.5%. Findings of the study overall: Spike-specific TCR breadth ran higher among vaccine recipients than placebo recipients. Reports say spike-specific CD8+ and CD4+ T cell responses covered substantial breadth after vaccination.

Regarding treatment: about 20 received Ad26.COV2.S at low or high dose, single or two shots; 5 received placebo; per-sample allocation not given. The study sampled participants on day 63 after the first vaccine or placebo injection. SARS-CoV-2 spike from the Wuhan strain was encoded by the vaccine, an Ad26 vector. The V gene's germline CDR1 is SEHNR and CDR2 FQNEAQ (reference sequence). CDR3 length: 17 amino acids. The junction had 11 bases not matched to a gene; V was cut back by 1 base and J by 6 bases. Regarding this clone: The antigen is undetermined.

The rearrangement uses TRBV7-9 and TRBJ1-4; TRBD1 aligns across 7 bases. Sample: peripheral blood, taken in a trial of Ad26.COV2.S vaccine versus placebo. The source is a person between 18 and 65 years old who received the Ad26.COV2.S COVID-19 vaccine or a placebo. As DNA, the CDR3 is TGTGCCAGCAGCTTAGACCAGTATAAGGGGGCGCATGAAAAACTGTTTTTT. This codes for CASSLDQYKGAHEKLFF.